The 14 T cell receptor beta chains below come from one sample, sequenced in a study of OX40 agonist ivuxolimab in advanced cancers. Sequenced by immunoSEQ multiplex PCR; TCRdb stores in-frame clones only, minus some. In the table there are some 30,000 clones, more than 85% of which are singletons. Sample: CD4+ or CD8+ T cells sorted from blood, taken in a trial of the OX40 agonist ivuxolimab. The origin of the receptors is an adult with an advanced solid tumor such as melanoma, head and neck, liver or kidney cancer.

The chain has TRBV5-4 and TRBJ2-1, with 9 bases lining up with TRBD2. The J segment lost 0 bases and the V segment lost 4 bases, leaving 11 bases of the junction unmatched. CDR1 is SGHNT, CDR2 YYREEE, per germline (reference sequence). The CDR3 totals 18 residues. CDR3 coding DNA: TGTGCCAGCAGCATAAGACTAGCGGCCTGGAGCTCCTACAATGAGCAGTTCTTC. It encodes CASSIRLAAWSSYNEQFF.

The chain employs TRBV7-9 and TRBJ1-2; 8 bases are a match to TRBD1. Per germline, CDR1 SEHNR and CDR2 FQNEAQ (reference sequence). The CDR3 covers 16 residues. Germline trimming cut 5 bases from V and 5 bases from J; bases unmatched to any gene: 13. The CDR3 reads CASSAPGTGLSYGYTF. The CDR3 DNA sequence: TGTGCCAGCAGCGCTCCCGGGACAGGCCTCAGTTATGGCTACACCTTC.

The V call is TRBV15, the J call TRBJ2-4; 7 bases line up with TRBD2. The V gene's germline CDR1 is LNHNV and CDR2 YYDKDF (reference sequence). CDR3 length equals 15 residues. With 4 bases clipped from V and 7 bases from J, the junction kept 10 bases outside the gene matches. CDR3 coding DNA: TGTGCCACCAGCAAAGCCTTGGGACTATCCAACATTCAGTACTTC. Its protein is CATSKALGLSNIQYF.

The CDR3 loop is CASSSGPRIGNYEQYF. CDR3 nucleotides: TGTGCCAGCAGTTCCGGCCCGAGAATCGGAAACTACGAGCAGTACTTC. The J gene is TRBJ2-7, the V gene TRBV2, with D unclear. CDR1 is SNHLY, CDR2 FYNNEI, per germline. Deletions cut 5 bases from V and 3 bases from J, with 20 bases between. The length of the CDR3 is 16 residues.

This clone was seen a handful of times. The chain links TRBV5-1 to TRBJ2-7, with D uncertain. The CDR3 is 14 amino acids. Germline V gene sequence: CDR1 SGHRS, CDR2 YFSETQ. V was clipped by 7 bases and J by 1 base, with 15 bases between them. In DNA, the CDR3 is TGCGCCAGCCACGAGTTGCCGGGTTCCTACGAGCAGTACTTC. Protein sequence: CASHELPGSYEQYF.

The CDR3 DNA sequence: TGTGCCAGCAGCTTTTACGGGTGGGGCGGGAGTGCCGGGGAGCTGTTTTTT. Encoded protein: CASSFYGWGGSAGELFF. This rearrangement joins TRBV7-8 to TRBJ2-2; 7 bases align to TRBD2. The CDR3 loop spans 17 amino acids. The germline gives CDR1 SGHVS, CDR2 FQNEAQ. Germline trimming cut 3 bases from V and 6 bases from J; bases unmatched to any gene: 13.

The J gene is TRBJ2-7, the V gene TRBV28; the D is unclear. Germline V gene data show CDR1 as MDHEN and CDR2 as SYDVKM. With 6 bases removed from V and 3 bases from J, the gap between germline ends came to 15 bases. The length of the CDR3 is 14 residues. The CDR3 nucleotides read TGTGCCAGCAGCCGCCCCTTAGCTCGCTACGAGCAGTACTTC. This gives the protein CASSRPLARYEQYF.

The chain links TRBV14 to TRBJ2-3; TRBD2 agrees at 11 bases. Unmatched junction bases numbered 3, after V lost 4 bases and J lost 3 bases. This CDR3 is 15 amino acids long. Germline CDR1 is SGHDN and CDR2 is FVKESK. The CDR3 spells CASSPLAGETDTQYF. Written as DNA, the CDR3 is TGTGCCAGCAGCCCACTAGCGGGAGAAACAGATACGCAGTATTTT.

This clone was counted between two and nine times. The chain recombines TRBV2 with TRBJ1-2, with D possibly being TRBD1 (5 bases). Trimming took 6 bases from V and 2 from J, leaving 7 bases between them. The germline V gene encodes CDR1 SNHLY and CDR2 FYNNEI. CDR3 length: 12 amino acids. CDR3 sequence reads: CASSPGNYGYTF. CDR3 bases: TGTGCCAGCAGCCCAGGGAACTATGGCTACACCTTC.

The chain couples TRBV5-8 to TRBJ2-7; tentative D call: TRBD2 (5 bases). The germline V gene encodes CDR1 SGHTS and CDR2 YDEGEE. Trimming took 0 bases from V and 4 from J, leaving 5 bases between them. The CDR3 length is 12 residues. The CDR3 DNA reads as TGTGCCAGCAGCTTGGGCGGGTACGAGCAGTACTTC. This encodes CASSLGGYEQYF. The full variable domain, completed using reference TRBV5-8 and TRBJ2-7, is EAGVTQSPTHLIKTRGQQATLRCSPISGHTSVYWYQQALGLGLQFLLWYDEGEERNRGNFPPRFSGRQFPNYSSELNVNALELEDSALYLCASSLGGYEQYFGPGTRLTVT.

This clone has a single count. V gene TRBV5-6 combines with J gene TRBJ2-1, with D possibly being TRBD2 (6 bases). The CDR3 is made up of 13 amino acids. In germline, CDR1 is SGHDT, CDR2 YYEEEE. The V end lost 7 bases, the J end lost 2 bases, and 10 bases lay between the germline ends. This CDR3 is CASRLGAYNEQFF. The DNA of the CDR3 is TGTGCCAGCCGACTAGGGGCCTACAATGAGCAGTTCTTC.

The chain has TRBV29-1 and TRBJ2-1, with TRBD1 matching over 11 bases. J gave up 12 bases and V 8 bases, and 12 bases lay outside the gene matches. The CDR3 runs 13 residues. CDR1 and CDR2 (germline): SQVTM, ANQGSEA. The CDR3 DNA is TGCAGCTCCCGGGACAGGGGGGGCAGGGGGCAGTTCTTC. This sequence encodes CSSRDRGGRGQFF.

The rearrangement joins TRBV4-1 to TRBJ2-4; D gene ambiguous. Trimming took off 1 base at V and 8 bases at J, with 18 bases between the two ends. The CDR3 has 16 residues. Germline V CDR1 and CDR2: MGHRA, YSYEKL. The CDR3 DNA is TGCGCCAGCAGCCAAGGGCATGGGCTAATAGGCTACATTCAGTACTTC. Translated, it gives CASSQGHGLIGYIQYF.

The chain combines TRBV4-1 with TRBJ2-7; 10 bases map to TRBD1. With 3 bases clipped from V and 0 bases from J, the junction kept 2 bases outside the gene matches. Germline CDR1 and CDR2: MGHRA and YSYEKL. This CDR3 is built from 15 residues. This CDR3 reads CASSHDRGLSYEQYF. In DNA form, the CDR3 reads TGCGCCAGCAGCCACGACAGGGGGCTCTCCTACGAGCAGTACTTC.